These 26 T cell receptor beta chains share one sample of origin, sequenced in a study of cytomegalovirus exposure and HLA in healthy donors. PCR amplification relied on 60 Vbeta primers (plus 13 Jbeta primers). Repertoires were generated with immunoSEQ multiplex PCR, while TCRdb's copy carries only in-frame clones and drops some. The sample contains over 130,000 clones, roughly three quarters of which appear only once. Sequenced material: PBMCs. All receptors derive from a human donor in good health.

This chain connects TRBV15 to TRBJ2-1; TRBD2 aligns across 12 bases. Per the germline V gene, CDR1 is LNHNV and CDR2 is YYDKDF (reference sequence). This CDR3 has 17 residues. V shed 5 bases, J shed 5 bases, and the junction held 10 bases outside the gene matches. The CDR3 nucleotides are TGTGCCACCAGCGAATCATCGACTAGCGGGAGACACAATGAGCAGTTCTTC. It codes for CATSESSTSGRHNEQFF. Complete variable domain (other parts from reference TRBV15 and TRBJ2-1): DAMVIQNPRYQVTQFGKPVTLSCSQTLNHNVMYWYQQKSSQAPKLLFHYYDKDFNNEADTPDNFQSRRPNTSFCFLDIRSPGLGDTAMYLCATSESSTSGRHNEQFFGPGTRLTVL.

V is TRBV4-1 and J is TRBJ2-7; TRBD2 aligns across 11 bases. Per germline, CDR1 MGHRA and CDR2 YSYEKL. The CDR3 length is 16 residues. The V segment lost 4 bases and the J segment 5 bases; nucleotides outside the gene matches: 10. CDR3 in amino acids: CASSPGGLAESDEQYF. CDR3 coding DNA: TGCGCCAGCAGCCCCGGGGGACTAGCGGAGAGCGACGAGCAGTACTTC.

This clone has more than one count but fewer than ten. The gene calls are TRBV19 and TRBJ1-1; D call uncertain. Trimming cost V 7 bases and J 1 base, with 10 bases left between them. CDR1 LNHDA and CDR2 SQIVND come from the germline V gene (reference sequence). The CDR3 contains 13 residues. CDR3 sequence: CASTGQRNTEAFF. The CDR3 DNA follows: TGTGCCAGTACTGGGCAACGGAACACTGAAGCTTTCTTT.

The gene calls are TRBV6-1 and TRBJ2-3, with D unresolved. The germline V gene encodes CDR1 MNHNS and CDR2 SASEGT. This CDR3 has 13 residues. V shed 3 bases and J shed 3 bases, with 7 bases lying between them. CDR3 sequence: CASSEYGTDTQYF. The CDR3 nucleotides read TGTGCCAGCAGTGAGTACGGTACAGATACGCAGTATTTT.

The chain links TRBV19 to TRBJ1-5; 8 bases line up with TRBD1. CDR3 length: 14 residues. Germline loops: CDR1 LNHDA, CDR2 SQIVND (reference sequence). V was pared by 5 bases and J by 7 bases, with 7 bases of the junction left unmatched. CDR3 DNA sequence: TGTGCCAGTAGTGCCCAGGGGGCGAGGCAGCCCCAGCATTTT. As protein: CASSAQGARQPQHF.

This clone was recorded a few times. The CDR3 loop is CASSLLISYEQYF. The CDR3 nucleotides are TGTGCCAGCAGCTTACTAATTTCCTACGAGCAGTACTTC. The V call is TRBV7-2, the J call TRBJ2-7; D is ambiguous. The CDR3 is made up of 13 amino acids. The germline V and J ends were trimmed by 2 bases and 1 base, with 6 bases remaining between them. CDR1 is SGHTA and CDR2 is FQGNSA in the germline V gene.

The chain employs TRBV25-1 and TRBJ2-5, with 7 bases identical to TRBD2. The trim removed 7 bases at V and 2 bases at J, leaving 4 bases unmatched. Germline CDR1 MGHDK, CDR2 SYGVNS. The CDR3 has 13 amino acids. The CDR3 nucleotides are TGTGCCAGCATGGGGAGGGGACAAGAGACCCAGTACTTC. This gives the protein CASMGRGQETQYF.

The chain links TRBV6-1 to TRBJ2-7; 8 positions match TRBD1. The germline gives CDR1 MNHNS, CDR2 SASEGT. The ends lost 2 bases at V and 9 bases at J; junction bases unmatched: 9. The CDR3 has 14 amino acids. CDR3 sequence: CASSERGQAEGQYF. CDR3 bases: TGTGCCAGCAGTGAAAGGGGACAGGCGGAGGGGCAGTACTTC.

The chain combines TRBV19 with TRBJ2-7; unclear D gene. Germline V gene lookup returns CDR1 LNHDA and CDR2 SQIVND (reference sequence). V was pared by 5 bases and J by 2 bases, with 7 bases between. The CDR3 spans 12 residues. The CDR3 loop reads CASSASTYEQYF. The CDR3 DNA reads TGTGCCAGTAGTGCCAGTACCTACGAGCAGTACTTC.

The chain links TRBV27 to TRBJ2-5; TRBD2 aligns across 9 bases. The germline V gene has CDR1 MNHEY and CDR2 SMNVEV (reference sequence). The CDR3 runs to 16 residues. V lost 6 bases to trimming and J lost 4 bases; unmatched junction nucleotides: 12. CDR3 protein: CASRGIAGAFGETQYF. Written as DNA, the CDR3 is TGTGCCAGCAGGGGAATAGCGGGGGCTTTCGGAGAGACCCAGTACTTC.

The chain uses TRBV4-2 and TRBJ2-1; TRBD2 is a possible D gene (5 bases). Trimming left V 5 bases short and J 9 bases short, with 14 bases between. Germline V gene lookup returns CDR1 LGHNA and CDR2 YNFKEQ. This CDR3 has 13 residues. The CDR3 DNA reads TGTGCCAGCAGCATGGATAGAAGCGGTGAGCAGTTCTTC. Translating it yields CASSMDRSGEQFF.

This clone was observed a few times. The rearrangement joins TRBV30 to TRBJ1-3; D is ambiguous. Per germline, CDR1 GTSNPN and CDR2 SVGIG (reference sequence). CDR3 length: 14 amino acids. Between the trimmed V and J ends, which lost 4 bases and 0 bases, there was a span of 10 bases. CDR3 in DNA: TGTGCCTGGACCTCCGGGAACTCTGGAAACACCATATATTTT. This gives the protein CAWTSGNSGNTIYF.

The J gene is TRBJ2-3, the V gene TRBV10-3; 10 nucleotides match TRBD2. With V trimmed by 9 bases and J by 6 bases, 9 bases remained unmatched. This CDR3 is built from 14 residues. Germline CDR1 reads ENHRY; CDR2 reads SYGVKD. The CDR3 sequence is CAILAGHGGDTQYF. CDR3 coding DNA: TGTGCCATACTAGCGGGGCACGGTGGGGATACGCAGTATTTT.

This clone was seen a handful of times. The chain recombines TRBV5-4 with TRBJ2-7; the match to TRBD2 covers 9 bases. The CDR3 spans 16 residues. Looked up from germline, CDR1 is SGHNT and CDR2 is YYREEE (reference sequence). The CDR3 loop is CETRGAPAGGANEQYF. The CDR3 nucleotides are TGTGAAACCAGGGGAGCACCGGCGGGAGGGGCAAACGAGCAGTACTTC.

The J gene is TRBJ2-1, the V gene TRBV10-1; 7 bases match TRBD1. Germline V gene data show CDR1 as WNHNN and CDR2 as SYGVQD (reference sequence). There are 14 residues in the CDR3. Trimming took 2 bases from V and 8 from J; bases not matched to a gene: 6. CDR3 DNA: TGCGCCAGCAGTGAGACAGGGGTTAGCGATGAGCAGTTCTTC. Protein product: CASSETGVSDEQFF.

This clone appeared a few times. The chain joins TRBV6-1 to TRBJ2-1; 11 nucleotides match TRBD2. CDR3 length: 15 residues. The V segment lost 6 bases and the J segment 9 bases; nucleotides outside the gene matches: 10. Per the germline V gene, CDR1 is MNHNS and CDR2 is SASEGT. The CDR3 DNA follows: TGTGCCAGCAGAAATTCCGGGACTAGCGGATCTGAGCAGTTCTTC. Translated, it gives CASRNSGTSGSEQFF.

This chain links TRBV19 with TRBJ1-2; TRBD1 matches 9 bases. J was trimmed by 3 bases and V by 5 bases; bases with no gene match: 7. Germline CDR1 is LNHDA and CDR2 is SQIVND (reference sequence). The length of the CDR3 is 15 residues. The CDR3 DNA sequence: TGTGCCAGTAGTGCGTACAGGGGGCGCGACTATGGCTACACCTTC. Amino acid sequence: CASSAYRGRDYGYTF.

The rearrangement uses TRBV6-4 and TRBJ2-7, with a tentative D call TRBD2 (6 bases). This CDR3 spans 14 amino acids. V lost 5 bases and J 6 bases, leaving 17 bases between the germline ends. The germline gives CDR1 MRHNA, CDR2 SNTAGT. CDR3 coding DNA: TGTGCCAGCAGTTCCCCAGCGGGTGGAGGCGAGCAGTACTTC. It encodes CASSSPAGGGEQYF.

The chain uses TRBV7-2 and TRBJ2-3; unclear D gene. Deletions cut 1 base from V and 3 bases from J, with 14 bases between. Per germline, CDR1 SGHTA and CDR2 FQGNSA. The CDR3 covers 16 residues. The CDR3: CASSLGFTTQTDTQYF. The CDR3 nucleotides read TGTGCCAGCAGCTTAGGATTCACTACGCAGACAGATACGCAGTATTTT. The full variable domain, with the rest looked up from reference TRBV7-2 and TRBJ2-3, is GAGVSQSPSNKVTEKGKDVELRCDPISGHTALYWYRQSLGQGLEFLIYFQGNSAPDKSGLPSDRFSAERTGGSVSTLTIQRTQQEDSAVYLCASSLGFTTQTDTQYFGPGTRLTVL.

The chain carries TRBV4-2 and TRBJ1-1, with D unresolved. The V end lost 0 bases, the J end lost 3 bases, and 11 bases lay between the germline ends. The germline CDR1 and CDR2 sequences are LGHNA and YNFKEQ. CDR3 length: 15 amino acids. The CDR3: CASSQDSAGDTEAFF. The CDR3, as DNA: TGTGCCAGCAGCCAAGATTCGGCGGGTGACACTGAAGCTTTCTTT.

This chain joins TRBV7-2 and TRBJ2-1; D might be TRBD1 (6 bases). This CDR3 comprises 14 residues. Trimming removed 10 bases from V and 0 bases from J, with 13 bases in between. Germline V gene sequence: CDR1 SGHTA, CDR2 FQGNSA. This CDR3 reads CATNGGSSYNEQFF. The CDR3, as DNA: TGTGCCACTAATGGGGGCAGCTCCTACAATGAGCAGTTCTTC.

The gene calls are TRBV6-6 and TRBJ2-7; D might be TRBD1 (6 bases). The length of the CDR3 is 13 residues. Trimming stripped 6 bases from V and 4 bases from J, with 13 bases between. Germline CDR1 and CDR2: MNHNY and SVGAGI (reference sequence). The CDR3 nucleotides read TGTGCCAGCAGACCCGGACAGACTTACGAGCAGTACTTC. This translates into CASRPGQTYEQYF.

The chain uses TRBV5-5 and TRBJ2-2; D is unresolved. Germline values: CDR1 SGHKS, CDR2 YYEKEE (reference sequence). V lost 2 bases, J lost 0 bases, and 8 bases lay in between. This CDR3 has 15 residues. The CDR3 bases are TGTGCCAGCAGCTTAAGCAATGCGAACACCGGGGAGCTGTTTTTT. Its translation: CASSLSNANTGELFF.

The rearrangement links TRBV29-1 to TRBJ2-4; 7 nucleotides agree with TRBD1. V shed 4 bases, J shed 1 base, and the junction held 10 bases outside the gene matches. Germline CDR1 is SQVTM and CDR2 is ANQGSEA. This CDR3 comprises 16 residues. The CDR3 DNA reads as TGCAGCGTTGTGGTGGGGACAGCTATGGCCAAAAACATTCAGTACTTC. This gives the protein CSVVVGTAMAKNIQYF.

This chain uses TRBV19 with TRBJ1-5, with 9 bases fitting TRBD1. Losses at the gene ends were 2 bases for V and 7 bases for J; bases not matched to a gene: 3. From germline, CDR1 is LNHDA and CDR2 SQIVND (reference sequence). The CDR3 is 14 amino acids. CDR3 residues: CASSIWTGAQPQHF. The CDR3 bases are TGTGCCAGTAGTATATGGACAGGGGCCCAGCCCCAGCATTTT.

This clone occurred a few times. The J gene is TRBJ2-7, the V gene TRBV6-5; D uncertain. The CDR3 loop spans 15 amino acids. V lost 2 bases, J lost 4 bases, and 15 bases lay in between. Germline V gene sequence: CDR1 MNHEY, CDR2 SVGAGI. Here the CDR3 DNA reads TGTGCCAGCAGTTACGACTCCACCTCAACATACGAGCAGTACTTC. This sequence encodes CASSYDSTSTYEQYF.